This T cell receptor beta chain was sequenced in a study of response to subunit inactivated influenza vaccine. Study results and limitations: Authors suggested that a seasonal influenza vaccination recruits few new T cells each time.

J was trimmed by 11 bases and V by 2 bases; bases with no gene match: 7. Germline V lookup: CDR1 MNHEY, CDR2 SVGEGT. The CDR3 is 15 amino acids. There are a few counts of this clonotype. Its target is not known. MiXCR, applied by TCRdb to the RT-PCR reads, yields one record per CDR3 protein. The sample shows over 650,000 distinct CDR3 sequences, roughly 18% of them seen only once. The chain couples TRBV6-2 or TRBV6-3 to TRBJ2-1; 12 bases match TRBD2. Sample: PBMCs from blood, taken approximately 5 days after vaccination. The sequence was collected from a man in his forties or fifties who received an inactivated influenza vaccine. The CDR3 is CASSYEASGRGKQFF. The CDR3 nucleotides are TGTGCCAGCAGTTACGAGGCTAGCGGGAGGGGAAAGCAGTTCTTC.